Sequencing of this T cell receptor (beta chain) was carried out in a study of control samples from healthy donors and cancer patients. CDR3 length: 17 residues. Germline lookup yields CDR1 SEHNR and CDR2 FQNEAQ (reference sequence). V was clipped by 4 bases and J by 0 bases; unmatched bases: 7. Sequencing used immunoSEQ multiplex PCR; TCRdb keeps in-frame clones, though not all of them. The sample records 100,000 to 150,000 clones, 87% being singletons. This clone was observed a single time. The V call is TRBV7-9, the J call TRBJ2-5, with 11 positions matching TRBD1. The clonotype comes from a man aged 18 to 29 in good health. Sequenced material: blood. The DNA of the CDR3 is TGTGCCAGCAGCTACGTAGGGGGACAGGGGGACCAAGAGACCCAGTACTTC. It yields the protein CASSYVGGQGDQETQYF.